Sequencing of this T cell receptor (beta chain) was carried out in a study of T cell responses to AZD1222 COVID-19 vaccine. The germline CDR1 and CDR2 sequences are SEHNR and FQNEAQ (reference sequence). Trimming cost V 0 bases and J 10 bases, with 10 bases left between them. CDR3 length: 14 residues. The assay was immunoSEQ multiplex PCR, and TCRdb's table has in-frame clones only and misses some. This sample yields tens of thousands of clones, of which roughly nine tenths are seen a single time; 11% belongs to the top ten. In the case of this clone: Its antigen is not identified.

Overall study results and limits: Only a handful of AZD1222 recipients, several in all, had baseline seropositivity. There were vaccine-associated CD4 TCRs across spike, dominant at 160-218 and 743-854. Clonal diversity may have been underestimated, and the donors were mostly white British, with more females than males. Without day 14 samples, only post-peak T cell repertoires were studied.

The source of this sequence is an adult who received the AZD1222 COVID-19 vaccine. The chain recombines TRBV7-9 with TRBJ1-6; no firm D call. The starting material was peripheral blood, obtained 28 days after the second AZD1222 dose. The CDR3 protein is CASSLAAAGSPLHF. DNA for the CDR3: TGTGCCAGCAGCTTAGCGGCGGCCGGATCACCCCTCCACTTT.